The T cell receptor (beta chain) under discussion was sequenced for a study of OX40 agonist ivuxolimab in advanced cancers. Clones were read by immunoSEQ multiplex PCR, and TCRdb kept only the in-frame ones, dropping some. This sample carries approximately 84,000 clones, 80% to 90% of them seen once, and the ten largest clones take 0.19%. The V gene's germline CDR1 is LGHNA and CDR2 YSLEER. CDR3 length: 16 amino acids. V was cut by 0 bases and J by 6 bases, with 15 bases left in between. The input for sequencing was CD4+ or CD8+ T cells sorted from blood, taken in a trial of the OX40 agonist ivuxolimab. The gene calls are TRBV4-3 and TRBJ2-1, with D perhaps being TRBD1 or TRBD2 (6 bases each). The TCR was taken from an adult with an advanced solid tumor such as melanoma, head and neck, liver or kidney cancer. CDR3 amino acids: CASSQEPGARPNEQFF. The CDR3 coding sequence is TGCGCCAGCAGCCAAGAACCGGGGGCGAGGCCCAATGAGCAGTTCTTC.